This T cell receptor (beta chain) was captured in a study of T-cell reconstitution after alpha-beta-depleted transplantation in children (dated by TCRdb to 2015 to 2016). Broadly, across the study: The study quantitatively tracked T-cell immune reconstitution after TCRalphabeta/CD19-depleted allogeneic hematopoietic cell transplantation in children using TCR repertoire profiling.

This clonotype was detected a few times. The target of this receptor is not known. No much larger clone exists at a distance of one base, and base qualities are not known. According to the study, the label for this sample's treatment or condition signals: allogeneic hematopoietic cell transplantation with graft depleted of TCRalphabeta T cells and CD19 B cells. The transplant recipients were children given TCRalphabeta/CD19-depleted allogeneic hematopoietic cell grafts. General conclusions and limits of the study: Over subsequent months, a decline in hyperexpanded clone frequencies was noted, and after one year, T-cell counts and TCRbeta diversity were mostly ascribed to newly produced T cells. Apparently early alphabetaT-cell count recovery about two months after transplant reportedly relied on only several hundred rapidly expanded clones derived from non-depleted graft cells. The high TCRbeta diversity at day 60 in some patients was ascribed to recipient T cells and intrathymic progenitors that had survived conditioning.

The germline V gene specifies MDHEN as CDR1 and SYDVKM as CDR2. The CDR3 runs 15 residues from the cysteine to the phenylalanine. Just the 45-base CDR3 DNA is kept, in frame starting at base 1. The trim is 7 bases for V and 10 bases for J, with a gap of 22 bases between the germline ends. Library preparation used PCR. The data were produced on an Illumina HiSeq 2500. Molecular barcoding was employed in the preparation of TCR libraries, with unique molecular identifiers being used to normalize TCRbeta repertoire quantification. TCRdb's own reprocessing of the public reads used fastp at Q25 and MiXCR and kept productive beta chains. A single entry per CDR3 protein holds the most common genes and DNA from its merged rows. This sample has about 500,000 distinct CDR3 sequences in its table, and more than 9.5% of those were observed once. Jointly, the top ten make up around 13% of the sample.

This chain is built from TRBV28 and TRBJ1-4, with the D gene not confidently named. The source material was PBMCs, mostly from graft donor cells, sampled 180 days after TCRalphabeta/CD19-depleted stem cell transplant. This TCR was sampled from a female patient between 2 and 15 years old who had a stem cell transplant for aplastic anemia, so the T cells may come from the graft donor. This receptor has the CDR3 CASTPAGPRSGKLFF. The DNA sequence is given as TGTGCCAGCACGCCGGCCGGGCCCCGGAGTGGAAAACTGTTTTTT. The variable domain in full, with residues beyond the CDR3 obtained from the reference TRBV28 and TRBJ1-4 genes, is DVKVTQSSRYLVKRTGEKVFLECVQDMDHENMFWYRQDPGLGLRLIYFSYDVKMKEKGDIPEGYSVSREKKERFSLILESASTNQTSMYLCASTPAGPRSGKLFFGSGTQLSVL.